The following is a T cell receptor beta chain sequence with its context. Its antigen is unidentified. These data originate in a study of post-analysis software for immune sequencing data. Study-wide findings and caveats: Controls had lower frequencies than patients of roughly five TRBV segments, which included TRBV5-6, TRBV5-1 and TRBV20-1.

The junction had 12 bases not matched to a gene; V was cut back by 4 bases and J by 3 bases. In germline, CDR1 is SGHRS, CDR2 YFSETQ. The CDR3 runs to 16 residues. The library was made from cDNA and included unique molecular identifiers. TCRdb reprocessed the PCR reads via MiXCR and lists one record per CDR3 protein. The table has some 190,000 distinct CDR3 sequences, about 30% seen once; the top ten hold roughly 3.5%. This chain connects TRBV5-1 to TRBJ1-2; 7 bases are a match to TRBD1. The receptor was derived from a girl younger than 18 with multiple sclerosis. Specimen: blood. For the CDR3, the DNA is TGCGCCAGCAGCGTGTCCTCCGGGACAGCAGACTATGGCTACACCTTC. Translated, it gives CASSVSSGTADYGYTF.